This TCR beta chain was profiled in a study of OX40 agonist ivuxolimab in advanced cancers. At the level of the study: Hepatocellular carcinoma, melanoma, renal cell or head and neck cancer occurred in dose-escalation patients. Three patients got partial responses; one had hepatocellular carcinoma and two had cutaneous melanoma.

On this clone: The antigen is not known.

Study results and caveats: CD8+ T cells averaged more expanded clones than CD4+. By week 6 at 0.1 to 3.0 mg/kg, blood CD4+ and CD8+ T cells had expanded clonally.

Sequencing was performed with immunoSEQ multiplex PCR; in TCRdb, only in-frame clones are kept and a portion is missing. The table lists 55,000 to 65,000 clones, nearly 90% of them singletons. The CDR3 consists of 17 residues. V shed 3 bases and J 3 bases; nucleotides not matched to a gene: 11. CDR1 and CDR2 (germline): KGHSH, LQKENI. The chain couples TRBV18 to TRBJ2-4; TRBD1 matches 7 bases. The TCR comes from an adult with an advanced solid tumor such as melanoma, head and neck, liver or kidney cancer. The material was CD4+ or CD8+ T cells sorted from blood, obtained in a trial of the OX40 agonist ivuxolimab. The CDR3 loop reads CASSPGQPTEVKNIQYF. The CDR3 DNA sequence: TGTGCCAGCTCACCGGGACAGCCAACCGAGGTCAAAAACATTCAGTACTTC.